Presented here are 5 T cell receptor beta chains from one specimen sequenced in a study of cytomegalovirus exposure and HLA in healthy donors. Use of 60 Vbeta and 13 Jbeta primers characterized the PCR. Sequencing used immunoSEQ multiplex PCR; TCRdb keeps in-frame clones, though not all of them. The sample includes about 120,000 clones, about 86% of them seen just once. Material: PBMCs. These TCRs come from a woman aged 40 to 50 in good health and CMV-seronegative.

This clone was seen a few times. The CDR3 bases are TGTGCCAGCAGCATTTTCGGGACTAGCGGGGGGGCCCGTAGCTCCTACAATGAGCAGTTCTTC. This gives the protein CASSIFGTSGGARSSYNEQFF. J is TRBJ2-1 and V is TRBV21-1; the table assigns TRBD2, which was not confirmed against the DNA. TRBV21-1 is flagged as a pseudogene. The CDR3 contains 21 residues.

The chain recombines TRBV2 with TRBJ2-7; 7 bases line up with TRBD2. This CDR3 contains 16 residues. The ends lost 4 bases at V and 6 bases at J; junction bases unmatched: 15. CDR1 and CDR2 (germline): SNHLY, FYNNEI. This CDR3 reads CASSVAGAGTYSEQYF. The CDR3 DNA sequence: TGTGCCAGCAGTGTTGCCGGAGCGGGGACCTATTCCGAGCAGTACTTC. The whole variable domain, remainder taken from reference TRBV2 and TRBJ2-7, is EPEVTQTPSHQVTQMGQEVILRCVPISNHLYFYWYRQILGQKVEFLVSFYNNEISEKSEIFDDQFSVERPDGSNFTLKIRSTKLEDSAMYFCASSVAGAGTYSEQYFGPGTRLTVT.

The chain recombines TRBV6-5 with TRBJ1-3, with a tentative D call TRBD1 (5 bases). V lost 6 bases and J 0 bases, leaving 12 bases between the germline ends. Germline V gene sequence: CDR1 MNHEY, CDR2 SVGAGI. The CDR3 consists of 15 residues. CDR3 sequence: CASSPDRDSGNTIYF. CDR3 DNA sequence: TGTGCCAGCAGCCCCGACAGAGACTCTGGAAACACCATATATTTT.

The CDR3 DNA reads as TGCGCCAGCAGCCCCGATCACGGGGGGTCCTACGAGCAGTACTTC. Protein product: CASSPDHGGSYEQYF. The rearrangement joins TRBV4-3 to TRBJ2-7; 7 nucleotides agree with TRBD2. Losses at the gene ends were 4 bases for V and 1 base for J; bases not matched to a gene: 7. Germline values: CDR1 LGHNA, CDR2 YSLEER. The CDR3 loop spans 15 amino acids.

The rearrangement joins TRBV6-1 to TRBJ1-5; D not certain. This CDR3 is 13 amino acids long. Trimming pared 7 bases from V and 2 bases from J, leaving 9 bases between. The germline CDR1 and CDR2 sequences are MNHNS and SASEGT. CDR3 sequence reads: CASTLRGNQPQHF. The CDR3, as DNA: TGTGCCAGCACGCTCCGGGGCAATCAGCCCCAGCATTTT.